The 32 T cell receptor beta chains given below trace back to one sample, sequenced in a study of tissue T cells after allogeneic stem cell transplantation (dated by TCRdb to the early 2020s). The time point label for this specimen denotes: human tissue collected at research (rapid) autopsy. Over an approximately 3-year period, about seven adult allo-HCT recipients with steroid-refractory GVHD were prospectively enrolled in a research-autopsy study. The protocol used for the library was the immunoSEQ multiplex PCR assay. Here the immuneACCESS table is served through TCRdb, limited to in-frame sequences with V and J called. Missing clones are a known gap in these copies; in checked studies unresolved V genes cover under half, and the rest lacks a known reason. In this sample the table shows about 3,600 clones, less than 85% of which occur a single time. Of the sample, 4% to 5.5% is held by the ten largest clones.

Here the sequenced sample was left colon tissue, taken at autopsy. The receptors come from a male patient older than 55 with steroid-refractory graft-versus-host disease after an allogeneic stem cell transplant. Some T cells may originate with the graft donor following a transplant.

CDR3 sequence: CASSLTRASGNTIYF. In DNA, the CDR3 is TGCGCCAGCAGCTTGACGAGGGCCTCTGGAAACACCATATATTTT. The genes are TRBV5-1 and TRBJ1-3; D unclear. Germline V lookup: CDR1 SGHRS, CDR2 YFSETQ. The CDR3 runs 15 residues. V shed 1 base and J shed 0 bases, with 8 bases lying between them.

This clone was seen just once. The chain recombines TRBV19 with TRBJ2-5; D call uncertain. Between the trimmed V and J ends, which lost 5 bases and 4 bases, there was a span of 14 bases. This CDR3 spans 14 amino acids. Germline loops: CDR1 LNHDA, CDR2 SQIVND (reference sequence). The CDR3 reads CASSDPGQSETQYF. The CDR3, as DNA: TGTGCCAGTAGTGACCCGGGCCAATCAGAGACCCAGTACTTC. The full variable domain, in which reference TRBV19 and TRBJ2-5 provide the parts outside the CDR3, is DGGITQSPKYLFRKEGQNVTLSCEQNLNHDAMYWYRQDPGQGLRLIYYSQIVNDFQKGDIAEGYSVSREKKESFPLTVTSAQKNPTAFYLCASSDPGQSETQYFGPGTRLLVL.

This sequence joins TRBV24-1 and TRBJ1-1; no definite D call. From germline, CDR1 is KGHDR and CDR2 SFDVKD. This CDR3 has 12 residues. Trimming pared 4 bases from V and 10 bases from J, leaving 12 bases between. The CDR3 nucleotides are TGTGCCACCAGTGACCCGGACGCCGGAGCTTTCTTT. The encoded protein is CATSDPDAGAFF.

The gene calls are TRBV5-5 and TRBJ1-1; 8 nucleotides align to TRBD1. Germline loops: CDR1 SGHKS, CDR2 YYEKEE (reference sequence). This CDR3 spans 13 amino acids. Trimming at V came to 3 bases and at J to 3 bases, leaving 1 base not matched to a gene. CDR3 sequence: CASSWTGYTEAFF. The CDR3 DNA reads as TGTGCCAGCAGCTGGACAGGGTACACTGAAGCTTTCTTT. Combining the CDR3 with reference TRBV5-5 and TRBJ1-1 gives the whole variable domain DAGVTQSPTHLIKTRGQQVTLRCSPISGHKSVSWYQQVLGQGPQFIFQYYEKEERGRGNFPDRFSARQFPNYSSELNVNALLLGDSALYLCASSWTGYTEAFFGQGTRLTVV.

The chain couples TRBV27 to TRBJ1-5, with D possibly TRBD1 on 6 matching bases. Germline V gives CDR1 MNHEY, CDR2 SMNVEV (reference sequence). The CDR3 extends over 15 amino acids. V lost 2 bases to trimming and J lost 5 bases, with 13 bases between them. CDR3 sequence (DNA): TGTGCCAGCAGTTTAGGGGGCCTGGCCCATCAGCCCCAGCATTTT. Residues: CASSLGGLAHQPQHF.

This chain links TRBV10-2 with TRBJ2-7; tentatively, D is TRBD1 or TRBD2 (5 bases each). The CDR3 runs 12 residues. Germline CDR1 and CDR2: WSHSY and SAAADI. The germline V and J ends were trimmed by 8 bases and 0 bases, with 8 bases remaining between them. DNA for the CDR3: TGCGCCAGCGGGGACCTCTCCTACGAGCAGTACTTC. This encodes CASGDLSYEQYF.

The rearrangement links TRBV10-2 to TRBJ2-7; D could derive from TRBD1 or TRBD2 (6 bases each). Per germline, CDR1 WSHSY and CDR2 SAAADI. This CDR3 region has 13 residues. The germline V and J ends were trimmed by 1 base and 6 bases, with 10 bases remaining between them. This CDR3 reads CASSELGGGEQYF. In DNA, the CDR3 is TGCGCCAGCAGTGAGTTGGGGGGCGGCGAGCAGTACTTC.

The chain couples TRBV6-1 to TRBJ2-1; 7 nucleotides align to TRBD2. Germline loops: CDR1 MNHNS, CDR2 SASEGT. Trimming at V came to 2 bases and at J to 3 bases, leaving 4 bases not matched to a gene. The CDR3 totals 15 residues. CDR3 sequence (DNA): TGTGCCAGCAGTGAACAGGGCGGGGGCTACAATGAGCAGTTCTTC. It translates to CASSEQGGGYNEQFF.

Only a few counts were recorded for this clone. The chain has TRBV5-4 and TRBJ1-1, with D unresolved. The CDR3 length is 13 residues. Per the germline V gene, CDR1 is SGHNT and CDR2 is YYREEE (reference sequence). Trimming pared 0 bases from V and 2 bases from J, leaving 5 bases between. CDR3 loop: CASSLGGNTEAFF. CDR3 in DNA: TGTGCCAGCAGCTTGGGGGGAAACACTGAAGCTTTCTTT.

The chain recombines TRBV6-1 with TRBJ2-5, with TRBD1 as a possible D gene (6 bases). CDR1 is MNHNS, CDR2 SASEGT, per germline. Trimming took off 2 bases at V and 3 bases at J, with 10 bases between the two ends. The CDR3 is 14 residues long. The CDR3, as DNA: TGTGCCAGCAGTGAAAGGGGGATAAAAGAGACCCAGTACTTC. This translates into CASSERGIKETQYF.

As DNA, the CDR3 is TGTGCCAGCGGGGGATCCACAGATACGCAGTATTTT. Its protein is CASGGSTDTQYF. V is TRBV6-6 and J is TRBJ2-3, with D perhaps being TRBD1 or TRBD2 (5 bases each). Deletions cut 8 bases from V and 2 bases from J, with 8 bases between. The CDR3 is made up of 12 amino acids. Germline V gene lookup returns CDR1 MNHNY and CDR2 SVGAGI (reference sequence).

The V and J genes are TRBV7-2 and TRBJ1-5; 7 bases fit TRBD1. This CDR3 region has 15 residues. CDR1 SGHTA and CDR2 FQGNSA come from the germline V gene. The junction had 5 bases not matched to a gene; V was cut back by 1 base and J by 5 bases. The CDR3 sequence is CASSLGQGGYQPQHF. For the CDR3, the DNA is TGTGCCAGCAGCTTAGGCCAAGGGGGCTATCAGCCCCAGCATTTT.

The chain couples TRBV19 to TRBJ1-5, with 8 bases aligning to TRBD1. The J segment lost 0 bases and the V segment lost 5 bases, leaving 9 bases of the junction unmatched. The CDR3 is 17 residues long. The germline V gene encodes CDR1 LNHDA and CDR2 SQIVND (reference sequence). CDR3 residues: CASSSPTGVYSNQPQHF. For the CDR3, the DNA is TGTGCCAGTAGTTCCCCGACAGGGGTTTATAGCAATCAGCCCCAGCATTTT. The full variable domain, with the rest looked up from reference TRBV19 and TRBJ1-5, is DGGITQSPKYLFRKEGQNVTLSCEQNLNHDAMYWYRQDPGQGLRLIYYSQIVNDFQKGDIAEGYSVSREKKESFPLTVTSAQKNPTAFYLCASSSPTGVYSNQPQHFGDGTRLSIL.

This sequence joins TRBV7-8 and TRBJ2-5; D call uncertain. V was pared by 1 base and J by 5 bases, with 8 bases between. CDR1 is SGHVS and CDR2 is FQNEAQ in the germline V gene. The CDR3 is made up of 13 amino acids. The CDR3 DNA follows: TGTGCCAGCAGCTTAGGTGACCTCGAGACCCAGTACTTC. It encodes CASSLGDLETQYF.

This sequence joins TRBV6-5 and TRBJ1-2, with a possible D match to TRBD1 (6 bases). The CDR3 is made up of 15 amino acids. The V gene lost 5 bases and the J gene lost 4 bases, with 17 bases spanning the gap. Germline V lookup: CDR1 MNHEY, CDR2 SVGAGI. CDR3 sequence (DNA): TGTGCCAGCAGTCTACAGGGAGGGGGTACCTATGGCTACACCTTC. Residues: CASSLQGGGTYGYTF.

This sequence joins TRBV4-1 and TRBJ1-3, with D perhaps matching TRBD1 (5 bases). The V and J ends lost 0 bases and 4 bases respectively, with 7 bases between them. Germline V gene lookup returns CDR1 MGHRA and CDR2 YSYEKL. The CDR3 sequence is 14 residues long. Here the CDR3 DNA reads TGCGCCAGCAGCCAAGATCGACAGGGAAACACCATATATTTT. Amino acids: CASSQDRQGNTIYF.

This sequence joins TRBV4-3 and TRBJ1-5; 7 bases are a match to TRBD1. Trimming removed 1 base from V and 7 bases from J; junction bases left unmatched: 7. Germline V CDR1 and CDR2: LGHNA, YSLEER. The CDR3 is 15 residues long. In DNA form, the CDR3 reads TGCGCCAGCAGCCAAGTAGTCGGCAGGGGGCAGCCCCAGCATTTT. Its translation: CASSQVVGRGQPQHF.

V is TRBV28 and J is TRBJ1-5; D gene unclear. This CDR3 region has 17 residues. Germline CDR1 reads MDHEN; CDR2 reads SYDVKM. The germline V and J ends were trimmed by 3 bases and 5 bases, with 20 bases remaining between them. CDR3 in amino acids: CASSFSGSRAVYQPQHF. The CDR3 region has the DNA TGTGCCAGCAGTTTTTCGGGGTCCCGAGCGGTTTATCAGCCCCAGCATTTT.

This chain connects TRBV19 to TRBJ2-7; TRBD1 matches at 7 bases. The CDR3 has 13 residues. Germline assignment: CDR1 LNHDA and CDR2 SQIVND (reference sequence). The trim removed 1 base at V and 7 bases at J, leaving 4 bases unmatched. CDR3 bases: TGTGCCAGTAGTATAGTCACAGGGGAAGAGCAGTACTTC. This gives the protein CASSIVTGEEQYF.

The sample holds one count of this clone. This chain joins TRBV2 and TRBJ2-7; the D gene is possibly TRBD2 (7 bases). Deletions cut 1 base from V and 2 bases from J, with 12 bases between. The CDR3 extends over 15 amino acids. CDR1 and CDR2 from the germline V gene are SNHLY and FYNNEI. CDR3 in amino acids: CASSEGRGPTYEQYF. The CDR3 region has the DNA TGTGCCAGCAGTGAAGGGCGGGGGCCGACCTACGAGCAGTACTTC.

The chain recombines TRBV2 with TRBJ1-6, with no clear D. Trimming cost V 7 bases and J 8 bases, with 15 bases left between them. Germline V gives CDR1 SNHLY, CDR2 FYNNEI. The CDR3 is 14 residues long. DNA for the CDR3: TGTGCCAGCAACCGCCGTTACGGAGATTCACCCCTCCACTTT. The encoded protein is CASNRRYGDSPLHF.

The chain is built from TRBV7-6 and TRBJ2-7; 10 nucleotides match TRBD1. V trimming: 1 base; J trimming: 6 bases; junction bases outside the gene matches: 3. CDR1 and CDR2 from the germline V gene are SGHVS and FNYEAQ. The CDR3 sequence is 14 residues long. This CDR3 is CASSLDDRGREQYF. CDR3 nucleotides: TGTGCCAGCAGCTTAGACGACAGGGGGCGCGAGCAGTACTTC.

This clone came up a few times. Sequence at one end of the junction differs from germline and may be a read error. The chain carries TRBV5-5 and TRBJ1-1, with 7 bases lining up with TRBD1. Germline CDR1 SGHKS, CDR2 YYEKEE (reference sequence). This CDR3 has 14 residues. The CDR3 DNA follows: TGTGCCAGCAGGTTGGGACAGACGAACACTGAAGCTTTCTTT. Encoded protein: CASRLGQTNTEAFF.

The CDR3 DNA is TGTGCCAGCAGCTTAGGATTACAGGGGGTGAGCACAGATACGCAGTATTTT. Amino acids: CASSLGLQGVSTDTQYF. The rearrangement links TRBV11-3 to TRBJ2-3; TRBD1 matches at 8 bases. Per the germline V gene, CDR1 is SGHNT and CDR2 is YENEEA. CDR3 length equals 17 residues. Trimming at V came to 1 base and at J to 0 bases, leaving 6 bases not matched to a gene. The full variable domain, its missing parts supplied by reference TRBV11-3 and TRBJ2-3, is EAGVVQSPRYKIIEKKQPVAFWCNPISGHNTLYWYLQNLGQGPELLIRYENEEAVDDSQLPKDRFSAERLKGVDSTLKIQPAELGDSAVYLCASSLGLQGVSTDTQYFGPGTRLTVL.

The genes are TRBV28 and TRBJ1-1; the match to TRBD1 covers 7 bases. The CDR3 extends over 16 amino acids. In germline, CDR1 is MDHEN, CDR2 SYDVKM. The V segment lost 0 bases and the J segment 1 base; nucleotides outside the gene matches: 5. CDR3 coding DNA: TGTGCCAGCAGTTTATGGGCAGGGGGTAGGAACACTGAAGCTTTCTTT. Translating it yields CASSLWAGGRNTEAFF. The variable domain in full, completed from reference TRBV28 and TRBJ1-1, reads DVKVTQSSRYLVKRTGEKVFLECVQDMDHENMFWYRQDPGLGLRLIYFSYDVKMKEKGDIPEGYSVSREKKERFSLILESASTNQTSMYLCASSLWAGGRNTEAFFGQGTRLTVV.

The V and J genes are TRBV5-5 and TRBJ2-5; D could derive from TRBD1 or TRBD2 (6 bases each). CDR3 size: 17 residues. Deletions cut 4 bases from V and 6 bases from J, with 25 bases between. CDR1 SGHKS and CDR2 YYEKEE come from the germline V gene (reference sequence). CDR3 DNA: TGTGCCAGCAGCGCCCTCGAGTTACAGGGCGGAGGGAAGACCCAGTACTTC. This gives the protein CASSALELQGGGKTQYF.

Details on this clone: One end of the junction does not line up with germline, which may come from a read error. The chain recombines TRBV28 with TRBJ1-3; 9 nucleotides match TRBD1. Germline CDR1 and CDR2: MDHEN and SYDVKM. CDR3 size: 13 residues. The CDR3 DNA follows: TGTGCCAGCAGTGAGAGGGACAGGGTGAATCTCCATTTT. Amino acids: CASSERDRVNLHF.

CDR3 nucleotides: TGTGCCAGCAGCATCGGGACAGGGGGCCAAACTGAAGCTTTCTTT. This translates into CASSIGTGGQTEAFF. The chain uses TRBV5-4 and TRBJ1-1, with TRBD1 matching over 12 bases. The CDR3 consists of 15 residues. With V trimmed by 4 bases and J by 5 bases, 6 bases remained unmatched. Germline-derived CDR1 and CDR2 are SGHNT and YYREEE (reference sequence).

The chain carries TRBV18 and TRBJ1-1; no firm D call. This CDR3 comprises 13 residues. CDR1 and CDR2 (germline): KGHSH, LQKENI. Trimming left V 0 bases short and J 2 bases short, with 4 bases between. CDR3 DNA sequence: TGTGCCAGCTCACCACCAGCTAACACTGAAGCTTTCTTT. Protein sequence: CASSPPANTEAFF.

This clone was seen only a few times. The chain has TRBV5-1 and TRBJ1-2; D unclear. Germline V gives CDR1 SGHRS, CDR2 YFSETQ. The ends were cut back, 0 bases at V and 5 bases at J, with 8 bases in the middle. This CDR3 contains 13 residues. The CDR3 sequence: CASSLGWQYGYTF. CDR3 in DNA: TGCGCCAGCAGCTTGGGGTGGCAGTATGGCTACACCTTC. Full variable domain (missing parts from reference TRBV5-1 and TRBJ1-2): KAGVTQTPRYLIKTRGQQVTLSCSPISGHRSVSWYQQTPGQGLQFLFEYFSETQRNKGNFPGRFSGRQFSNSRSEMNVSTLELGDSALYLCASSLGWQYGYTFGSGTRLTVV.

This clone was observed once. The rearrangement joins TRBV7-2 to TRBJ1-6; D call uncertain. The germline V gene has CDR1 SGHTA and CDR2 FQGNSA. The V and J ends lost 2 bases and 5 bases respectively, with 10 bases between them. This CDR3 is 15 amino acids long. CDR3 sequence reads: CASSLSPQNNSPLHF. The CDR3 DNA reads TGTGCCAGCAGCTTATCACCCCAGAATAATTCACCCCTCCACTTT.

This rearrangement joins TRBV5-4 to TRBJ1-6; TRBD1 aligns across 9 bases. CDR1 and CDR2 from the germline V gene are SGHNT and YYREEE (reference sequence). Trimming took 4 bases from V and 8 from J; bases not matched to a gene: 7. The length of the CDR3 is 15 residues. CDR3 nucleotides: TGTGCCAGCAGCGGCAACAGGGGGCGCGATTCACCCCTCCACTTT. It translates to CASSGNRGRDSPLHF.